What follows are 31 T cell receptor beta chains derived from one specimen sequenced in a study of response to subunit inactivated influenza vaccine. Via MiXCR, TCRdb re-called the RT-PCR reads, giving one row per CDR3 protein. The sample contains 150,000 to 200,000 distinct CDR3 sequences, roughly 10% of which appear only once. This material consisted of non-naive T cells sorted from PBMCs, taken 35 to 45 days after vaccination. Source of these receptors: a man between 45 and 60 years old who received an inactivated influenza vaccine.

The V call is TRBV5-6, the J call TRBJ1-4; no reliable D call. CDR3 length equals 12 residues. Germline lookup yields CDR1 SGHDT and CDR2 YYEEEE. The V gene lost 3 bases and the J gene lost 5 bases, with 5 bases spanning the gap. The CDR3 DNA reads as TGTGCCAGCAGCTACGGAAATGAAAAACTGTTTTTT. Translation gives CASSYGNEKLFF.

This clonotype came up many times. The CDR3 spells CSVVYGAGTEAFF. The DNA of the CDR3 is TGCAGCGTTGTTTACGGAGCGGGAACTGAAGCTTTCTTT. The J gene is TRBJ1-1, the V gene TRBV29-1; no clear D gene. Germline V CDR1 and CDR2: SQVTM, ANQGSEA. The CDR3 loop spans 13 amino acids. The V end was cut by 4 bases, the J end by 5 bases, with 14 bases between. The full variable domain, with the rest looked up from reference TRBV29-1 and TRBJ1-1, is SAVISQKPSRDICQRGTSLTIQCQVDSQVTMMFWYRQQPGQSLTLIATANQGSEATYESGFVIDKFPISRPNLTFSTLTVSNMSPEDSSIYLCSVVYGAGTEAFFGQGTRLTVV.

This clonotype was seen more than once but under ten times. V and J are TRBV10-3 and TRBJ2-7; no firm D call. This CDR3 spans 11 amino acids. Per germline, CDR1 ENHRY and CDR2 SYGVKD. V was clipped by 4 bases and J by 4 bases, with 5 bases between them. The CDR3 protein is CAISADYEQYF. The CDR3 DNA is TGTGCCATCAGTGCCGATTACGAGCAGTACTTC.

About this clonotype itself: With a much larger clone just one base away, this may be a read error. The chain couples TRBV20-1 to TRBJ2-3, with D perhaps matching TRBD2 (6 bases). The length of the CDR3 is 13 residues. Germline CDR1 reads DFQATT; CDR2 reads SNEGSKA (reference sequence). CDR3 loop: CSAGPGSTDTQCF. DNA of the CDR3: TGCAGTGCTGGGCCCGGGAGCACAGATACGCAGTGTTTT.

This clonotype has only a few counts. As DNA, the CDR3 is TGTGCCATCAGTGAGTCCGGCGGATATCAGCCCCAGCATTTT. Its protein product is CAISESGGYQPQHF. This chain connects TRBV10-3 to TRBJ1-5; the D is unclear. Germline V CDR1 and CDR2: ENHRY, SYGVKD. Trimming shortened V by 0 bases and J by 5 bases, and 8 bases separated the two germline ends. This CDR3 is 14 amino acids long.

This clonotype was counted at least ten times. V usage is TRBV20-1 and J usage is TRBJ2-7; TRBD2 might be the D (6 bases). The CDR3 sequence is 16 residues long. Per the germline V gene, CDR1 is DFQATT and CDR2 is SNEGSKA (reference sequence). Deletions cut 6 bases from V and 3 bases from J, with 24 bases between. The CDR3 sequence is CSAPKPRDWINYEQYF. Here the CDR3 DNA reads TGCAGTGCCCCGAAACCCCGGGACTGGATTAACTACGAGCAGTACTTC.

The CDR3 bases are TGTGCCACCAGCAGTGGGATAAGGACCGGGGAGCTGTTTTTT. It codes for CATSSGIRTGELFF. The rearrangement links TRBV15 to TRBJ2-2; unclear D gene. This CDR3 has 14 amino acids. The germline CDR1 and CDR2 sequences are LNHNV and YYDKDF (reference sequence). The V gene lost 3 bases and the J gene lost 5 bases, with 10 bases spanning the gap.

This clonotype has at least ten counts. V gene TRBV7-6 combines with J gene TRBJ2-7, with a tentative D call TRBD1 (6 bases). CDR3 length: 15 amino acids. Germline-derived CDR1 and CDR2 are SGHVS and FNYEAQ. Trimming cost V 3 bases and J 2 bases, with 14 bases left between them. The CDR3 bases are TGTGCCAGCAGCTTGACACAGGGAGCAGCCTACGAGCAGTACTTC. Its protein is CASSLTQGAAYEQYF. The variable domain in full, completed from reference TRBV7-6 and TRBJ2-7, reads GAGVSQSPRYKVTKRGQDVALRCDPISGHVSLYWYRQALGQGPEFLTYFNYEAQQDKSGLPNDRFSAERPEGSISTLTIQRTEQRDSAMYRCASSLTQGAAYEQYFGPGTRLTVT.

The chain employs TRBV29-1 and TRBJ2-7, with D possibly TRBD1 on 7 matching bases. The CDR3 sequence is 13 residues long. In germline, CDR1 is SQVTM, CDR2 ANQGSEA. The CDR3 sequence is CGVGGQRSYEQYF. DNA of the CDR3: TGCGGGGTGGGGGGACAGAGGTCCTACGAGCAGTACTTC.

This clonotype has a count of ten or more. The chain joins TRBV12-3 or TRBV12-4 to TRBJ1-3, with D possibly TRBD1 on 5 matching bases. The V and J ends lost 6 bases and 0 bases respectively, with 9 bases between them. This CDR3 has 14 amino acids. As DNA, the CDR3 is TGTGCCAGCAGAACGACAGACTCTGGAAACACCATATATTTT. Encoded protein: CASRTTDSGNTIYF.

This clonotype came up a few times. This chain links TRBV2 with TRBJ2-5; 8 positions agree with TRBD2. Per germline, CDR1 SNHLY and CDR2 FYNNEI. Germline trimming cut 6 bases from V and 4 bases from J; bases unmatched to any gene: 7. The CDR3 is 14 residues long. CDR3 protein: CASRGGLARETQYF. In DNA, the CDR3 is TGTGCCAGCAGAGGAGGACTAGCTCGAGAGACCCAGTACTTC. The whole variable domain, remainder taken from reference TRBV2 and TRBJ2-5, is EPEVTQTPSHQVTQMGQEVILRCVPISNHLYFYWYRQILGQKVEFLVSFYNNEISEKSEIFDDQFSVERPDGSNFTLKIRSTKLEDSAMYFCASRGGLARETQYFGPGTRLLVL.

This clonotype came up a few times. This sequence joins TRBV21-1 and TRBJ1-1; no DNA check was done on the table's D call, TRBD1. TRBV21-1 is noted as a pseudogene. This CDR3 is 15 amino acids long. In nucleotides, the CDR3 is TGTGCCAGCAGCGTATGGGACAGAATGAACACTGAAGCTTTCTTT. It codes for CASSVWDRMNTEAFF.

For the CDR3, the DNA is TGTGCCAGCTCACCAACAGCTATCGAGCAGTACTTC. This gives the protein CASSPTAIEQYF. The chain has TRBV18 and TRBJ2-7; D uncertain. Germline-derived CDR1 and CDR2 are KGHSH and LQKENI. The CDR3 is 12 residues long. Trimming took off 2 bases at V and 6 bases at J, with 8 bases between the two ends.

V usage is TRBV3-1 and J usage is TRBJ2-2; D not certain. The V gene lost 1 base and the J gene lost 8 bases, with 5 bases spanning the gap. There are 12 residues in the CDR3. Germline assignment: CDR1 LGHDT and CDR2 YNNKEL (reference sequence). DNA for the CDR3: TGTGCCAGCAGCCAAGGACTGGGGGAGCTGTTTTTT. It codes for CASSQGLGELFF.

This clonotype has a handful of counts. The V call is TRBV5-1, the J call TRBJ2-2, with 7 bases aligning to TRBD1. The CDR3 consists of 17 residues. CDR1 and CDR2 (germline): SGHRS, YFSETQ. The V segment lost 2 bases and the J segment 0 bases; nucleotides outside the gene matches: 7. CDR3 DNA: TGCGCCAGCAGCTTCCAGGGGCAGGGGGCGAACACCGGGGAGCTGTTTTTT. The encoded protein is CASSFQGQGANTGELFF.

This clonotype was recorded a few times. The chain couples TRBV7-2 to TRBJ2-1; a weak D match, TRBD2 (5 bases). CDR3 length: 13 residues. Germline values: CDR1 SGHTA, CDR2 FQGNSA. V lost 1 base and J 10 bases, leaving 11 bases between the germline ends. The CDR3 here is CASSLGWLAEQFF. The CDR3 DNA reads TGTGCCAGCAGCTTAGGTTGGCTAGCCGAGCAGTTCTTC.

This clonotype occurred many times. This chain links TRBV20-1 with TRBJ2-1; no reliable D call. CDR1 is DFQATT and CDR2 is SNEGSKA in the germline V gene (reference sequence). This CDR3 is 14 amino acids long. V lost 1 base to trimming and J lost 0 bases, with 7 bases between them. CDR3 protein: CSARAQNSYNEQFF. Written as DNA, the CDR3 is TGCAGTGCTAGAGCACAAAACTCCTACAATGAGCAGTTCTTC.

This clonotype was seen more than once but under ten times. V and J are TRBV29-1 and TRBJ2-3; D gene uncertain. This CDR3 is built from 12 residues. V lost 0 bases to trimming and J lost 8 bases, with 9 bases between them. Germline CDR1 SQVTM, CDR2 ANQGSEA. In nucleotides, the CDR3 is TGCAGCGTTGAAGACCCCCCCCGTACGCAGTATTTT. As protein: CSVEDPPRTQYF.

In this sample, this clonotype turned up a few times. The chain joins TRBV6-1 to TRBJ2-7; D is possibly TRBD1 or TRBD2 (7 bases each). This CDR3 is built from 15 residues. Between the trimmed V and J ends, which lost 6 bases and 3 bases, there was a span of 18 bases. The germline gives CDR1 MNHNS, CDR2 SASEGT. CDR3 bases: TGTGCCAGCAGGCCCCGGGGGGACAGTGTCTACGAGCAGTACTTC. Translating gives CASRPRGDSVYEQYF.

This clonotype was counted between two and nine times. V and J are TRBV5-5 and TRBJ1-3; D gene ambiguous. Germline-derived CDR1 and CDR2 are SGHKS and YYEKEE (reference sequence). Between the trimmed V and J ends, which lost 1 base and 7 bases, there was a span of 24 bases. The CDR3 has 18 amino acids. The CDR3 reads CASSLFERQTRSRNTIYF. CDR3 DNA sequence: TGTGCCAGCAGCTTGTTTGAGCGGCAGACCCGCTCTCGGAACACCATATATTTT.

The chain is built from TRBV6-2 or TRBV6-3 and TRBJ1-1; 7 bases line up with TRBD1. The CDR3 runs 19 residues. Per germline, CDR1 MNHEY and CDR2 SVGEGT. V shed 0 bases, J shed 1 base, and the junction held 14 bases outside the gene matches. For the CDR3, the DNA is TGTGCCAGCAGTTACTCAAGGACGACGACAGGGACGTGGAACACTGAAGCTTTCTTT. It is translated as CASSYSRTTTGTWNTEAFF.

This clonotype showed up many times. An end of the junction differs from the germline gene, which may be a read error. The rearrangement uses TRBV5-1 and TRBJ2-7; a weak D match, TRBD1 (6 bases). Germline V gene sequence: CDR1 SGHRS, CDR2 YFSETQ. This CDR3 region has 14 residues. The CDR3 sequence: CASRLGDIPVAWHF. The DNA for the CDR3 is TGCGCCAGCCGATTGGGGGACATACCAGTAGCGTGGCACTTC.

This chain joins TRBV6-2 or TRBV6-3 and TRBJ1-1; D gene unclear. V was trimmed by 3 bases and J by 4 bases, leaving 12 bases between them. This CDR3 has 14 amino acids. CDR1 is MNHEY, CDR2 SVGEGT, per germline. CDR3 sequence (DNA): TGTGCCAGCAGTTATGCGGTCGTGAGCACTGAAGCTTTCTTT. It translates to CASSYAVVSTEAFF.

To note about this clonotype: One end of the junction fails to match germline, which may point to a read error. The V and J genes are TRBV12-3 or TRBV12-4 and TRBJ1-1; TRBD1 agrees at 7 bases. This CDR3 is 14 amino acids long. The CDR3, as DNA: TGTGCCAGCATTCAGGGGGTGTTGAACGCTGAAGCTTTCTTT. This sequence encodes CASIQGVLNAEAFF.

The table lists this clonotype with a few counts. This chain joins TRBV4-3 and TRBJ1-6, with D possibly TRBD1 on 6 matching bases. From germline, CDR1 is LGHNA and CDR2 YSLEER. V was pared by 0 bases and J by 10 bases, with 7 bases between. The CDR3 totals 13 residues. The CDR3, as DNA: TGCGCCAGCAGCCAAGATCAGGGGTCACCCCTCCACTTT. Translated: CASSQDQGSPLHF.

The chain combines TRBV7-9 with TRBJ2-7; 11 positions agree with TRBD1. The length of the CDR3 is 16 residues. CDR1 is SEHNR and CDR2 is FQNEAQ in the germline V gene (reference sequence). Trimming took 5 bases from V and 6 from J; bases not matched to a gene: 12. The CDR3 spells CASSTIRDRGFFEQYF. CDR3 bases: TGTGCCAGCAGCACTATCCGGGACAGGGGGTTTTTCGAGCAGTACTTC.

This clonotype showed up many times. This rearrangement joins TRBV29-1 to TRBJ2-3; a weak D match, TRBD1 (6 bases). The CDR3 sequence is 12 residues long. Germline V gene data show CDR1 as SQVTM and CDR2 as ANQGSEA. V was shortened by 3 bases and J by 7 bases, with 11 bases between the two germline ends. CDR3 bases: TGCAGCGTTGAGTTTGGGACAAATACGCAGTATTTT. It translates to CSVEFGTNTQYF.

The CDR3 sequence: CASSPRQGFGQPQHF. The CDR3 DNA sequence: TGTGCCAGTAGTCCTCGACAGGGCTTCGGTCAGCCCCAGCATTTT. The genes are TRBV19 and TRBJ1-5; 7 bases match TRBD1. This CDR3 comprises 15 residues. Per germline, CDR1 LNHDA and CDR2 SQIVND (reference sequence). V lost 5 bases and J lost 6; bases outside the gene matches: 10.

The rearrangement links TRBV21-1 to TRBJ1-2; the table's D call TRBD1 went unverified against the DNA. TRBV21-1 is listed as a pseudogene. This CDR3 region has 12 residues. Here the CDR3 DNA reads TGTGCCAGCAGCTCGTACAGGCGGGGCTACACCTTC. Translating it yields CASSSYRRGYTF.

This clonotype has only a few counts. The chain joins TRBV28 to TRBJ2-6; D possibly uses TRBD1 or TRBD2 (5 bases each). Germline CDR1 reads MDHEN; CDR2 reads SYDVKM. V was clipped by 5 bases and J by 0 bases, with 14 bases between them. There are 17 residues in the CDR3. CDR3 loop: CASSTGQHYSGANVLTF. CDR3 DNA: TGTGCCAGCAGTACGGGGCAACATTACTCTGGGGCCAACGTCCTGACTTTC.

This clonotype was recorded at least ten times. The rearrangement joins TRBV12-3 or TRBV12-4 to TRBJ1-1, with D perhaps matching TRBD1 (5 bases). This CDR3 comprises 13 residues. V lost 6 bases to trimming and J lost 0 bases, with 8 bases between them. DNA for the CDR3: TGTGCCAGCAGCGGGGCAATGAACACTGAAGCTTTCTTT. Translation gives CASSGAMNTEAFF.